Below are 6 T cell receptor beta chains sequenced from a single sample in a study of graft-versus-host responses after intestinal transplantation. Profiling relied on immunoSEQ multiplex PCR, and the TCRdb table lists in-frame clones only, not all of them. The table includes roughly 50,000 clones, nearly 95% detected once. These receptors' targets are unknown. Sequences were derived from unstimulated CD4+ T cells sorted from spleen or lymph node cells, sampled before transplant. Source of these receptors: a human donor who was the organ donor for an intestinal transplant.

The genes are TRBV7-3 and TRBJ2-3, with unresolved D. The ends were cut back, 1 base at V and 1 base at J, with 3 bases in the middle. Germline CDR1 reads SGHTA; CDR2 reads FQGTGA. The CDR3 extends over 13 amino acids. CDR3 sequence (DNA): TGTGCCAGCAGCTTAAGCGGCACAGATACGCAGTATTTT. As protein: CASSLSGTDTQYF.

The chain links TRBV4-2 to TRBJ2-7; tentative D call: TRBD2 (6 bases). V dropped 0 bases and J dropped 2 bases, with 14 bases sitting between them. Germline V gene lookup returns CDR1 LGHNA and CDR2 YNFKEQ. This CDR3 has 16 amino acids. This CDR3 is CASSQEGAGFAYEQYF. CDR3 nucleotide sequence: TGTGCCAGCAGCCAAGAAGGGGCGGGATTCGCCTACGAGCAGTACTTC.

CDR3 region: CAISEFANGYTF. For the CDR3, the DNA is TGTGCCATCAGTGAGTTCGCTAACGGCTACACCTTC. The chain joins TRBV10-3 to TRBJ1-2, with D hard to call. Germline V gene lookup returns CDR1 ENHRY and CDR2 SYGVKD. The CDR3 runs to 12 residues. Trimming took 1 base from V and 8 from J, leaving 8 bases between them.

This clone was observed once. The chain is built from TRBV7-2 and TRBJ2-1; 11 bases map to TRBD2. The germline CDR1 and CDR2 sequences are SGHTA and FQGNSA. This CDR3 contains 18 residues. Germline trimming cut 3 bases from V and 3 bases from J; bases unmatched to any gene: 10. The CDR3 loop is CASSFGGLGTSGYNEQFF. In DNA form, the CDR3 reads TGTGCCAGCAGCTTTGGGGGGTTAGGGACTAGCGGCTACAATGAGCAGTTCTTC.

The J gene is TRBJ1-3, the V gene TRBV7-2, with D possibly TRBD1 on 6 matching bases. V dropped 5 bases and J dropped 0 bases, with 14 bases sitting between them. Per germline, CDR1 SGHTA and CDR2 FQGNSA. There are 16 residues in the CDR3. This CDR3 reads CASSPHRVGSGNTIYF. CDR3 bases: TGTGCCAGCAGCCCGCACAGGGTTGGCTCTGGAAACACCATATATTTT.

The genes are TRBV6-6 and TRBJ1-5, with 8 bases lining up with TRBD1. The V segment lost 0 bases and the J segment 4 bases; nucleotides outside the gene matches: 5. Germline values: CDR1 MNHNY, CDR2 SVGAGI (reference sequence). This CDR3 has 16 residues. For the CDR3, the DNA is TGTGCCAGCAGTTACTCGAGTGGGACAGGAAATCAGCCCCAGCATTTT. It specifies CASSYSSGTGNQPQHF.